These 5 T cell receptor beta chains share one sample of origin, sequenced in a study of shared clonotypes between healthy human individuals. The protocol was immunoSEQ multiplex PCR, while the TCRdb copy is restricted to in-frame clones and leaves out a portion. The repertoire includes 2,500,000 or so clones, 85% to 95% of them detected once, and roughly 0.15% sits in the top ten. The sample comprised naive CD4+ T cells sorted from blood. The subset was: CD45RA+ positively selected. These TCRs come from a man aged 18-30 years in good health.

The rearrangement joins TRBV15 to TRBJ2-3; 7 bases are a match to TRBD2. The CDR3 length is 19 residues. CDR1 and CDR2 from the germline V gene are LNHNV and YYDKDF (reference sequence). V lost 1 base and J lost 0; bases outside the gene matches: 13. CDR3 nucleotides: TGTGCCACCAGCAGAGCCTTCCCCGGGACTACCTCAAGCACAGATACGCAGTATTTT. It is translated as CATSRAFPGTTSSTDTQYF. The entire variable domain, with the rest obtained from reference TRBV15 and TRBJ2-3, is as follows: DAMVIQNPRYQVTQFGKPVTLSCSQTLNHNVMYWYQQKSSQAPKLLFHYYDKDFNNEADTPDNFQSRRPNTSFCFLDIRSPGLGDTAMYLCATSRAFPGTTSSTDTQYFGPGTRLTVL.

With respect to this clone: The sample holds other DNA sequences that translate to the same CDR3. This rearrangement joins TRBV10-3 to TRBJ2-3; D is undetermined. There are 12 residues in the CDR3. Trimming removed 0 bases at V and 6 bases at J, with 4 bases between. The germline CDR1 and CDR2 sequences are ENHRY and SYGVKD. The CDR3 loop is CAISESGDTQYF. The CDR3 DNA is TGTGCCATCAGTGAGTCGGGGGATACGCAGTATTTT.

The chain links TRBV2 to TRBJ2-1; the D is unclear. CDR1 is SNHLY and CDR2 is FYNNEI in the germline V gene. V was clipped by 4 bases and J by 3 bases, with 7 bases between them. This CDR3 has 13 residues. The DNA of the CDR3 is TGTGCCAGCAGTGGGACCAGCTACAATGAGCAGTTCTTC. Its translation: CASSGTSYNEQFF.

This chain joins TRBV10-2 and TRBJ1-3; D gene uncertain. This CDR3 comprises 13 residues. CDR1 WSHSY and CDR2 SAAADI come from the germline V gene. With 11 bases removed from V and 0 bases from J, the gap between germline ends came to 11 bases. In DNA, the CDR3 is TGCGCCGGGAGTGGTCCCTCTGGAAACACCATATATTTT. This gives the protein CAGSGPSGNTIYF.

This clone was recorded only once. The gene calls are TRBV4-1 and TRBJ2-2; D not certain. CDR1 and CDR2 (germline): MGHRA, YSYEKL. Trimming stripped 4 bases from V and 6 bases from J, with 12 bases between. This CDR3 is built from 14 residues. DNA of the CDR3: TGCGCCAGCAGCCCAAAGCCGGGCTCCGGGGAGCTGTTTTTT. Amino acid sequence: CASSPKPGSGELFF.